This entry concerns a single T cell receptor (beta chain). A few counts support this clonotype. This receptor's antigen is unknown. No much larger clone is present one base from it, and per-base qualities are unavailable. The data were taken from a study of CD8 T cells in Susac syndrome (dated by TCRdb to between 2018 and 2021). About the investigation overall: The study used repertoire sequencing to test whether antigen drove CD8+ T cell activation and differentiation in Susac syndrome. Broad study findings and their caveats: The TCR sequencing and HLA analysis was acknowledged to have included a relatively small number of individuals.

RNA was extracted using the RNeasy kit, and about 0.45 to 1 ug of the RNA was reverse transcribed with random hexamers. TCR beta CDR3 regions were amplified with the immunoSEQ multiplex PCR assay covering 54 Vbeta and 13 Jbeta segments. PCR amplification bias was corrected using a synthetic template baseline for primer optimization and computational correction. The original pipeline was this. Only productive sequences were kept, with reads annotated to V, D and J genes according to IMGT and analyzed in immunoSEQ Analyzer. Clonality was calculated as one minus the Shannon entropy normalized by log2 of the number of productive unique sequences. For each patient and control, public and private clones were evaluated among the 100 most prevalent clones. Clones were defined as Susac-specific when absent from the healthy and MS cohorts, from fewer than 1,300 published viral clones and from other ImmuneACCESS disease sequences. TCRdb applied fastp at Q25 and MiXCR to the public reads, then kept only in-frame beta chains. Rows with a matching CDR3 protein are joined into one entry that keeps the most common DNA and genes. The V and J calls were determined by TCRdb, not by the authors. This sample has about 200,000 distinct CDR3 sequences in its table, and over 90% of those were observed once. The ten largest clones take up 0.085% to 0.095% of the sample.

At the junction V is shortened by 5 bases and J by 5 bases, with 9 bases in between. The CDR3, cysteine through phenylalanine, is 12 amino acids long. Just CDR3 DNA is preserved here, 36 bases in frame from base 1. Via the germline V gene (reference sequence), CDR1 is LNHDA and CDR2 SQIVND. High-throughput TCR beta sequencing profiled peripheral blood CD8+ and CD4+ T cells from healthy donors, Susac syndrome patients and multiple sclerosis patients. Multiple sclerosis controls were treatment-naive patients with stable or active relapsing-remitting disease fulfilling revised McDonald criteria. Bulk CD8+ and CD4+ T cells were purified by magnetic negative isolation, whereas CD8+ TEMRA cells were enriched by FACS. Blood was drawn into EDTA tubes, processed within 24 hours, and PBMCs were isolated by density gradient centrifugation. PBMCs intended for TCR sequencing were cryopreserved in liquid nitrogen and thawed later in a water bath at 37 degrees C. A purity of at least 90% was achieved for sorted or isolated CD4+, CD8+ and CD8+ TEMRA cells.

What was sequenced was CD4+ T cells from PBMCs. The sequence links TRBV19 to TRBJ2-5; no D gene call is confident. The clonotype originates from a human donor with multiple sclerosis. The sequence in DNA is TGTGCCAGTAGTGGCTCTCGGGAGACCCAGTACTTC. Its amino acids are CASSGSRETQYF.